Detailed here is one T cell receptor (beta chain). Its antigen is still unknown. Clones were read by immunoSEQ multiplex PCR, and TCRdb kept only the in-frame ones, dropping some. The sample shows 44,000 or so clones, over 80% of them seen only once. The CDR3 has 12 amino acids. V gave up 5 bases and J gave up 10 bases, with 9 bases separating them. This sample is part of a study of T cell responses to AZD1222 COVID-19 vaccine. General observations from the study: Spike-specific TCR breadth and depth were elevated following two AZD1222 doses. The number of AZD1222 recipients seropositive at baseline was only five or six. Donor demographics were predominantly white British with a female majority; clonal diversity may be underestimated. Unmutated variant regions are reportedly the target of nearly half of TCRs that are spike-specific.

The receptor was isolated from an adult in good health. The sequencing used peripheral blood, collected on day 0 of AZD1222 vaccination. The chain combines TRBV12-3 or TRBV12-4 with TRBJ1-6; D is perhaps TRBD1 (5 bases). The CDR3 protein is CASSGGRSPLHF. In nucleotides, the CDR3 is TGTGCCAGCAGTGGGGGACGATCACCCCTCCACTTT.